One and the same sample provided the 17 T cell receptor beta chains below, sequenced in a study of metastatic and nonmetastatic thyroid tumors. TCRdb called clones again from the PCR reads with MiXCR. Of 43,000 or so clones listed, about 4% were seen once; the top ten hold 8.5% to 10%. Until they underwent thyroid surgery, no patient had received any treatment. Sequencing used blood. Every receptor here comes from a female donor with papillary thyroid cancer or a benign thyroid nodule (not recorded which). Some clones in this sample may be carry-over from other donors' samples.

This clone has a count of ten or more. The sample holds other DNA sequences that translate to the same CDR3. The genes are TRBV20-1 and TRBJ2-5; D not certain. This CDR3 region has 15 residues. The ends were cut back, 3 bases at V and 4 bases at J, with 18 bases in the middle. Per germline, CDR1 DFQATT and CDR2 SNEGSKA (reference sequence). The CDR3 reads CSASPSRLGGETQYF. The CDR3 DNA is TGCAGTGCTAGCCCTTCTCGTCTGGGCGGAGAGACCCAGTACTTC.

The sample holds many counts of this clone. Other DNA sequences within the sample encode an identical CDR3. The V call is TRBV7-9, the J call TRBJ1-5, with D unresolved. Looked up from germline, CDR1 is SEHNR and CDR2 is FQNEAQ (reference sequence). The germline V and J ends were trimmed by 3 bases and 8 bases, with 20 bases remaining between them. This CDR3 spans 16 amino acids. CDR3 protein: CASSLGSDGFGEPQHF. The DNA of the CDR3 is TGTGCCAGCAGCTTGGGCTCTGACGGGTTCGGCGAGCCCCAGCATTTT.

In this sample, this clone turned up once. A read error may account for a junction end that differs from germline. The V call is TRBV19, the J call TRBJ2-3; D ambiguous. Germline V CDR1 and CDR2: LNHDA, SQIVND (reference sequence). This CDR3 comprises 14 residues. The CDR3 DNA reads as TGTGCCAGTACGGCCTACTACCCCGAAGATACGCAGTGTTTT. Encoded protein: CASTAYYPEDTQCF.

This clone turned up a few times. An end of the junction differs from the germline gene, which may be a read error. J is TRBJ2-5 and V is TRBV27, with TRBD2 as a possible D gene (5 bases). The germline V gene encodes CDR1 MNHEY and CDR2 SMNVEV (reference sequence). CDR3 length equals 14 residues. CDR3 protein: CANSFSGSQETQYF. The CDR3, as DNA: TGTGCCAACAGTTTCAGCGGAAGCCAAGAGACCCAGTACTTC.

This clone was found many times. The missing conserved phenylalanine or tryptophan at the end of this CDR3 makes a read error likely. CDR3 loop: CASSLSLAGDSMGDEQYL. The CDR3 DNA follows: TGCGCCAGCAGCTTGTCCCTAGCGGGAGATAGCATGGGGGACGAGCAGTACCTC. The V gene is TRBV5-1, the J gene TRBJ2-7; 10 nucleotides line up with TRBD2. Trimming at V came to 1 base and at J to 5 bases, leaving 15 bases not matched to a gene. From germline, CDR1 is SGHRS and CDR2 YFSETQ. The CDR3 has 18 residues.

This clone was observed many times. CDR3 bases: TGTGCCAGCAGTGAACCTCCGGGACCCAACACAGATACGCAGTATTTT. It translates to CASSEPPGPNTDTQYF. The chain couples TRBV25-1 to TRBJ2-3, with D perhaps given as TRBD1 or TRBD2 (5 bases each). Trimming took 2 bases from V and 2 from J, leaving 14 bases between them. The CDR3 has 16 residues. Looked up from germline, CDR1 is MGHDK and CDR2 is SYGVNS.

Ten or more counts support this clone. The chain has TRBV19 and TRBJ2-7, with 8 nucleotides matching TRBD2. Germline assignment: CDR1 LNHDA and CDR2 SQIVND (reference sequence). The junction had 13 bases not matched to a gene; V was cut back by 6 bases and J by 0 bases. The CDR3 is 17 residues long. The CDR3 sequence is CASSPKGVAGSSYEQYF. CDR3 bases: TGTGCCAGTAGCCCCAAAGGCGTAGCGGGAAGCTCCTACGAGCAGTACTTC.

As regards this clone: Being one base from a much bigger clone, this may be a read error. Additional DNA sequences in this sample encode the identical CDR3. The chain recombines TRBV10-1 with TRBJ2-3; no clear D. CDR3 length: 15 amino acids. V shed 5 bases and J shed 2 bases, with 14 bases lying between them. CDR1 is WNHNN, CDR2 SYGVQD, per germline (reference sequence). This chain's CDR3 is CASSLSEVFTDTQYF. DNA for the CDR3: TGCGCCAGCAGTCTTAGTGAGGTCTTCACAGATACGCAGTATTTT.

There are many counts of this clone. CDR3 amino acids: CASLGGGTTRLGDTQYF. In DNA, the CDR3 is TGTGCCAGCCTCGGGGGAGGAACAACCCGATTGGGAGATACGCAGTATTTT. The chain combines TRBV12-3 or TRBV12-4 with TRBJ2-3, with D possibly matching TRBD2 (6 bases). The CDR3 has 17 amino acids. V gave up 8 bases and J gave up 5 bases, with 26 bases separating them.

In this sample, this clone turned up many times. The V gene is TRBV7-8, the J gene TRBJ2-3, with D perhaps matching TRBD2 (5 bases). The V gene lost 5 bases and the J gene lost 5 bases, with 11 bases spanning the gap. In germline, CDR1 is SGHVS, CDR2 FQNEAQ. The CDR3 runs to 13 residues. For the CDR3, the DNA is TGTGCCAGCAGCCCACTAGTTTTAGATACGCAGTATTTT. It translates to CASSPLVLDTQYF.

This clone occurred a few times. The germline gene is not matched at one end of the junction; a read error may be the cause. CDR3 in DNA: TGTTCCAGCATTTGGGGCCTAGCGGGGGGCGAGCAGTACTTC. This codes for CSSIWGLAGGEQYF. V and J are TRBV27 and TRBJ2-7; 11 positions match TRBD2. Germline CDR1 MNHEY, CDR2 SMNVEV (reference sequence). This CDR3 is 14 amino acids long.

V usage is TRBV6-1 and J usage is TRBJ2-5; D tentatively fits TRBD1 or TRBD2 (5 bases each). Germline V gene lookup returns CDR1 MNHNS and CDR2 SASEGT. The V and J ends lost 0 bases and 5 bases respectively, with 13 bases between them. This CDR3 is 15 amino acids long. CDR3 DNA sequence: TGTGCCAGCAGTGAAGCTGACGGGGCCACGGAGACCCAGTACTTC. Translation gives CASSEADGATETQYF.

This clone occurred a few times. The V and J genes are TRBV19 and TRBJ2-2, with TRBD2 identical over 12 bases. Germline CDR1 reads LNHDA; CDR2 reads SQIVND (reference sequence). V was clipped by 5 bases and J by 6 bases; unmatched bases: 7. The CDR3 is 16 residues long. The DNA for the CDR3 is TGTGCCAGTAGTCCTAGCGGGAGGGCCAACGCCGGGGAGCTGTTTTTT. Translated, it gives CASSPSGRANAGELFF.

The chain links TRBV12-3 or TRBV12-4 to TRBJ2-3; D tentatively fits TRBD1 or TRBD2 (6 bases each). This CDR3 spans 16 amino acids. Trimming shortened V by 3 bases and J by 9 bases, and 22 bases separated the two germline ends. CDR3 region: CASSFRGASHGATQYF. The CDR3 nucleotides are TGTGCCAGCAGTTTTAGGGGGGCTAGCCATGGCGCGACGCAGTATTTT.

This clone was observed at least ten times. The V gene is TRBV2, the J gene TRBJ2-1, with 14 bases matching TRBD2. The ends lost 5 bases at V and 4 bases at J; junction bases unmatched: 7. This CDR3 region has 17 residues. Germline-derived CDR1 and CDR2 are SNHLY and FYNNEI. The CDR3 sequence: CASSPTSGRARYNEQFF. Here the CDR3 DNA reads TGTGCCAGCAGTCCGACTAGCGGGAGGGCCCGATACAATGAGCAGTTCTTC.

This clone has more than one count but fewer than ten. One junction end disagrees with the germline gene, perhaps due to a read error. The DNA of the CDR3 is TGTGCCAGCAATGAAGCGGTGGGGACAGAGGAAGAAAAACTGTTTTTT. The encoded protein is CASNEAVGTEEEKLFF. This chain joins TRBV6-1 and TRBJ1-4; 7 nucleotides match TRBD1. Germline CDR1 reads MNHNS; CDR2 reads SASEGT. CDR3 length equals 16 residues.

This clone was counted ten times or more. V and J are TRBV5-1 and TRBJ1-1; D is perhaps TRBD1 (6 bases). Trimming pared 5 bases from V and 4 bases from J, leaving 9 bases between. The V gene's germline CDR1 is SGHRS and CDR2 YFSETQ. This CDR3 has 12 residues. CDR3 loop: CASREGGTEAFF. Written as DNA, the CDR3 is TGCGCCAGCAGGGAGGGGGGCACTGAAGCTTTCTTT.